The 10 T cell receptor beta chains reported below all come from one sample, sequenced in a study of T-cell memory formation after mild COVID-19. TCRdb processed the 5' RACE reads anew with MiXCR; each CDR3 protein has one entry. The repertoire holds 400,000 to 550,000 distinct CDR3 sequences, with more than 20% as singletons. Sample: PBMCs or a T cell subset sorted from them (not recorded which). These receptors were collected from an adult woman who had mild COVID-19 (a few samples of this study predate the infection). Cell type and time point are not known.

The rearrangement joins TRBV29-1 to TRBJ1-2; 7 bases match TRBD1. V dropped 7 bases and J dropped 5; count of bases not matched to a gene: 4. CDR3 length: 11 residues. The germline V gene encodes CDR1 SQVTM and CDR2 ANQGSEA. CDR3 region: CSAGQEYGYTF. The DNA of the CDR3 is TGCAGCGCCGGACAGGAGTATGGCTACACCTTC.

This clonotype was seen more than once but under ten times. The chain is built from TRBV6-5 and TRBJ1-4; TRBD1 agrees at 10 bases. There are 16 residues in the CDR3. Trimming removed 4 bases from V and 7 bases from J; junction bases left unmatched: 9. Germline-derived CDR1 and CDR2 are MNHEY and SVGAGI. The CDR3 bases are TGTGCCAGCAGTTCACGACAGGGGGCGCGTCCTGAAAAACTGTTTTTT. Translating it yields CASSSRQGARPEKLFF.

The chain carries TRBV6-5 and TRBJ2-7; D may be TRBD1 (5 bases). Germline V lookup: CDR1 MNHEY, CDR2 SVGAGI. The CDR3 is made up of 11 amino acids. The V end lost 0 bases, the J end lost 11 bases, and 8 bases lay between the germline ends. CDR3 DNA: TGTGCCAGCAGTTACTCGGCCAGGGAGTACTTC. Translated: CASSYSAREYF.

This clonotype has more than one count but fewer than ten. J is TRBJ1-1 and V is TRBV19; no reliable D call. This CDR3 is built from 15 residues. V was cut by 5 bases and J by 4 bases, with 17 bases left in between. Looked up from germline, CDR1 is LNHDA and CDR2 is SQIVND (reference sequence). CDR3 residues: CASSPRIGLLTEAFF. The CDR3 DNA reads TGTGCCAGTAGTCCTCGTATAGGGCTTCTCACTGAAGCTTTCTTT.

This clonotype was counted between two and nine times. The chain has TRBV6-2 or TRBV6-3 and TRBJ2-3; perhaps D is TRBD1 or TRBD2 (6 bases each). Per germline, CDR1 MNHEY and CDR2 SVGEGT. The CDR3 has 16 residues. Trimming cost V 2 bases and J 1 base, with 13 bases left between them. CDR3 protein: CASSYPRGERTDTQYF. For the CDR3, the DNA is TGTGCCAGCAGTTACCCGAGGGGGGAGCGCACAGATACGCAGTATTTT.

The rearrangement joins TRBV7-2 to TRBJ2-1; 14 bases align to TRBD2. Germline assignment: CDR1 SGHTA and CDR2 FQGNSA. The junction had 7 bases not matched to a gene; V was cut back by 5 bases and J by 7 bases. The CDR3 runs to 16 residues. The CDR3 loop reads CASSLWGLAGVNEQFF. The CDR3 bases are TGTGCCAGCAGCCTATGGGGACTAGCGGGAGTGAATGAGCAGTTCTTC.

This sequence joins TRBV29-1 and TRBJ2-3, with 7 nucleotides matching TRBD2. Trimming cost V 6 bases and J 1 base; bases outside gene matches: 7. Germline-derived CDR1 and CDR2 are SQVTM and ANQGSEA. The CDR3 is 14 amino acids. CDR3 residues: CSVAQRGRTDTQYF. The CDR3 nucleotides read TGCAGCGTGGCTCAGCGGGGCCGCACAGATACGCAGTATTTT.

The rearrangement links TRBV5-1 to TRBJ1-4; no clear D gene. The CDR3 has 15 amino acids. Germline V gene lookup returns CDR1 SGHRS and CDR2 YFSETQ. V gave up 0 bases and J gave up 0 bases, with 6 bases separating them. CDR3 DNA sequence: TGCGCCAGCAGCTTGGCCGGGGCAACTAATGAAAAACTGTTTTTT. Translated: CASSLAGATNEKLFF. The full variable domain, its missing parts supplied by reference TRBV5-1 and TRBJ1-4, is KAGVTQTPRYLIKTRGQQVTLSCSPISGHRSVSWYQQTPGQGLQFLFEYFSETQRNKGNFPGRFSGRQFSNSRSEMNVSTLELGDSALYLCASSLAGATNEKLFFGSGTQLSVL.

CDR3 amino acids: CASSARKVARRSNEQFF. DNA of the CDR3: TGTGCCAGCAGTGCACGGAAGGTAGCGAGACGTTCCAATGAGCAGTTCTTC. The chain employs TRBV12-3 or TRBV12-4 and TRBJ2-1, with a possible D match to TRBD2 (5 bases). Trimming stripped 5 bases from V and 6 bases from J, with 23 bases between. The CDR3 runs 17 residues.

The CDR3 DNA sequence: TGCAGTGCTAGGATGATCGGGGGGTTGGAAACTGAAGCTTTCTTT. Amino acid sequence: CSARMIGGLETEAFF. The chain joins TRBV20-1 to TRBJ1-1; possibly TRBD1 for D (5 bases). The CDR3 has 15 residues. Per germline, CDR1 DFQATT and CDR2 SNEGSKA (reference sequence). The V end lost 3 bases, the J end lost 5 bases, and 19 bases lay between the germline ends.